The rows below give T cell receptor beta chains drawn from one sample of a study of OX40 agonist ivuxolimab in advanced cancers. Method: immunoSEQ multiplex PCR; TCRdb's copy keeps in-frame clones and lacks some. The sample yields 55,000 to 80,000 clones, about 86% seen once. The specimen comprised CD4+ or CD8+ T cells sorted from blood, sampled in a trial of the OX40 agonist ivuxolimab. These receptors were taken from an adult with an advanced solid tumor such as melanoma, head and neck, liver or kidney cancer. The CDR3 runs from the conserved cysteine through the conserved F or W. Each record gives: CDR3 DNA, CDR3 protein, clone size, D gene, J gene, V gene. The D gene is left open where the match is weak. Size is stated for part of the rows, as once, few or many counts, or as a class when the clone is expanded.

CDR3nt: TGTGCCTGGAGTTTTCGACAGGTTGAAGCTTTCTTT; CDR3aa: CAWSFRQVEAFF; abundance: NA; d_gene: NA; j_gene: TRBJ1-1; v_gene: TRBV30
CDR3nt: TGTGCCAGCAGCTTGGGACAGGTTTACTATGGCTACACCTTC; CDR3aa: CASSLGQVYYGYTF; abundance: NA; d_gene: TRBD1; j_gene: TRBJ1-2; v_gene: TRBV11-2
CDR3nt: TGCGCCAGCAGCCAAGATATAGGACAGAGCTCCTACAATGAGCAGTTCTTC; CDR3aa: CASSQDIGQSSYNEQFF; abundance: NA; d_gene: NA; j_gene: TRBJ2-1; v_gene: TRBV4-3
CDR3nt: TGTGCCTGGAACGGAGCGGGGGGGTCCCCTAAAGAGCAGTACTTC; CDR3aa: CAWNGAGGSPKEQYF; abundance: once; d_gene: TRBD2; j_gene: TRBJ2-7; v_gene: TRBV30
CDR3nt: TGTGCCAGCAGGGAGGGACCGGAGCCCTACAATGAGCAGTTCTTC; CDR3aa: CASREGPEPYNEQFF; abundance: NA; d_gene: NA; j_gene: TRBJ2-1; v_gene: TRBV2
CDR3nt: TGTGCCACCGCTCGCGCCTTACCAAACACTGAAGCTTTCTTT; CDR3aa: CATARALPNTEAFF; abundance: once; d_gene: NA; j_gene: TRBJ1-1; v_gene: TRBV2
CDR3nt: TGTGCCAGCAGTCCCCCGACTCCACACACCGGGGAGCTGTTTTTT; CDR3aa: CASSPPTPHTGELFF; abundance: NA; d_gene: NA; j_gene: TRBJ2-2; v_gene: TRBV5-4
CDR3nt: TGTGCCAGCAGCGTAGGTAGGATAGCGGGAGGCGGTTCGGTCGGGGAGCTGTTTTTT; CDR3aa: CASSVGRIAGGGSVGELFF; abundance: NA; d_gene: TRBD2; j_gene: TRBJ2-2; v_gene: TRBV9
CDR3nt: TGTGCCAGCAGCTTACAAACAGGGTATGGCTACACCTTC; CDR3aa: CASSLQTGYGYTF; abundance: few; d_gene: NA; j_gene: TRBJ1-2; v_gene: TRBV11-3
CDR3nt: TGTGCCAGCTCACTATCGACAGATACGCAGTATTTT; CDR3aa: CASSLSTDTQYF; abundance: NA; d_gene: NA; j_gene: TRBJ2-3; v_gene: TRBV18
CDR3nt: TGTGCCAGCAGTTTACAGCTGGGAGGGGGCTACGGAAACACCATATATTTT; CDR3aa: CASSLQLGGGYGNTIYF; abundance: NA; d_gene: TRBD1; j_gene: TRBJ1-3; v_gene: TRBV28
CDR3nt: TGTGCCAGCAGTCCTCACCTACAGGAGGATGGCTACACCTTC; CDR3aa: CASSPHLQEDGYTF; abundance: NA; d_gene: NA; j_gene: TRBJ1-2; v_gene: TRBV6-4
CDR3nt: TGTGCCAGCAGTGCCACACAGGGGGCTGAGCAGTTCTTC; CDR3aa: CASSATQGAEQFF; abundance: few; d_gene: TRBD1; j_gene: TRBJ2-1; v_gene: TRBV6-4
CDR3nt: TGTGCCATCAGTGAGACAGAGGACACCGGGGAGCTGTTTTTT; CDR3aa: CAISETEDTGELFF; abundance: NA; d_gene: NA; j_gene: TRBJ2-2; v_gene: TRBV10-3
CDR3nt: TGTGCCAGCAGCCGACAGGGATTAGCGGGGGTGGGACGGGAGCAGTTCTTC; CDR3aa: CASSRQGLAGVGREQFF; abundance: NA; d_gene: TRBD2; j_gene: TRBJ2-1; v_gene: TRBV7-2
CDR3nt: TGTGCCAGCAGCTTAGCGATCGAGCCCCAGCATTTT; CDR3aa: CASSLAIEPQHF; abundance: NA; d_gene: NA; j_gene: TRBJ1-5; v_gene: TRBV7-9
CDR3nt: TGTGCCAGCAGCCGAGGGATGGGAACCTATGGCTACACCTTC; CDR3aa: CASSRGMGTYGYTF; abundance: NA; d_gene: NA; j_gene: TRBJ1-2; v_gene: TRBV4-2
CDR3nt: TGTGCCAGCAGCTTGCAGTTAGAGGAAGCTTTCTTT; CDR3aa: CASSLQLEEAFF; abundance: NA; d_gene: NA; j_gene: TRBJ1-1; v_gene: TRBV5-8
CDR3nt: TGTGCCAGCAGCTTGGGACTAGCGGGGGGACAAGAGACCCAGTACTTC; CDR3aa: CASSLGLAGGQETQYF; abundance: once; d_gene: TRBD2; j_gene: TRBJ2-5; v_gene: TRBV5-5
CDR3nt: TGTGCCAGCAGCTTGTCTGGTACTACAGCGGCTTTCTTT; CDR3aa: CASSLSGTTAAFF; abundance: NA; d_gene: NA; j_gene: TRBJ1-1; v_gene: TRBV5-6
CDR3nt: TGTGCCAGCAAGGGTTATAGCAATCAGCCCCAGCATTTT; CDR3aa: CASKGYSNQPQHF; abundance: NA; d_gene: NA; j_gene: TRBJ1-5; v_gene: TRBV2
CDR3nt: TGCGCCAGCAGCTTGGAAGGGTCCTACGAGCAGTACTTC; CDR3aa: CASSLEGSYEQYF; abundance: NA; d_gene: NA; j_gene: TRBJ2-7; v_gene: TRBV5-1
CDR3nt: TGCAGCGTTATGGTGACAGCGCCCAACACTGAAGCTTTCTTT; CDR3aa: CSVMVTAPNTEAFF; abundance: NA; d_gene: NA; j_gene: TRBJ1-1; v_gene: TRBV29-1
CDR3nt: TGTGCCAGCAGCTTCGGAGCCTACGAGCAGTACTTC; CDR3aa: CASSFGAYEQYF; abundance: NA; d_gene: NA; j_gene: TRBJ2-7; v_gene: TRBV5-5
CDR3nt: TGCGCCAGCAGCCAGGGAGGGACAAGTGAAAAACTGTTTTTT; CDR3aa: CASSQGGTSEKLFF; abundance: NA; d_gene: NA; j_gene: TRBJ1-4; v_gene: TRBV5-1